These 25 T cell receptor beta chains came from one sample sequenced in a study of Graves' ophthalmopathy and Graves' hyperthyroidism. Amplification targeted the TCR beta CDR3 regions, with RNA transcripts as the source material. Second-round multiplex PCR followed a first-round RT-PCR using HTBI primers. TCRdb reprocessed the multiplex PCR reads via MiXCR and lists one record per CDR3 protein. The sample has about 1.1 million distinct CDR3 sequences, less than 45% seen once. The source material was peripheral blood or thyroid tissue (not recorded which). These receptors originate from an adult man with Graves' hyperthyroidism.

Ten or more counts support this clonotype. The chain is built from TRBV24-1 and TRBJ1-5; 7 nucleotides align to TRBD1. Unmatched junction bases numbered 6, after V lost 2 bases and J lost 6 bases. The CDR3 has 15 amino acids. Germline assignment: CDR1 KGHDR and CDR2 SFDVKD. The CDR3 DNA sequence: TGTGCCACCAGTGATTCCGCAGGGGGAGGTCAGCCCCAGCATTTT. This encodes CATSDSAGGGQPQHF.

This clonotype has a single count. V gene TRBV20-1 combines with J gene TRBJ1-6, with 10 bases lining up with TRBD1. There are 17 residues in the CDR3. From germline, CDR1 is DFQATT and CDR2 SNEGSKA (reference sequence). V gave up 1 base and J gave up 5 bases; unmatched junction bases: 8. CDR3 sequence (DNA): TGCAGTGCTAGAGTAGCGGTGGGGACAGGGGATAATTCACCCCTCCACTTT. Translation: CSARVAVGTGDNSPLHF.

This clonotype came up a few times. The chain uses TRBV6-6 and TRBJ2-2; the match to TRBD2 covers 7 bases. CDR1 and CDR2 from the germline V gene are MNHNY and SVGAGI (reference sequence). The CDR3 has 15 amino acids. The V and J ends lost 4 bases and 6 bases, in that order; junction bases with no gene match: 8. CDR3: CASSLRGGFAGELFF. DNA for the CDR3: TGTGCCAGCAGTTTGCGGGGAGGGTTTGCCGGGGAGCTGTTTTTT.

V gene TRBV20-1 combines with J gene TRBJ2-5; 12 bases agree with TRBD1. The CDR3 totals 15 residues. Per germline, CDR1 DFQATT and CDR2 SNEGSKA (reference sequence). The CDR3 loop reads CSVVSGTGGRETQYF. For the CDR3, the DNA is TGCAGCGTAGTATCCGGGACAGGGGGCAGAGAGACCCAGTACTTC.

This sequence joins TRBV29-1 and TRBJ1-2; tentatively, D is TRBD1 (5 bases). The CDR3 runs to 12 residues. V was clipped by 7 bases and J by 3 bases, with 12 bases between them. The germline V gene encodes CDR1 SQVTM and CDR2 ANQGSEA. The DNA of the CDR3 is TGCAGCGCTAGGGGCAGCCACTATGGCTACACCTTC. Its translation: CSARGSHYGYTF.

This clonotype turned up a few times. V usage is TRBV7-8 and J usage is TRBJ2-7; 7 bases are shared with TRBD1. V lost 5 bases to trimming and J lost 0 bases; unmatched junction nucleotides: 13. This CDR3 is 17 amino acids long. CDR1 and CDR2 from the germline V gene are SGHVS and FQNEAQ. This chain's CDR3 is CASSPSGTEGFSYEQYF. The CDR3 region has the DNA TGTGCCAGCAGCCCCTCGGGGACAGAAGGCTTCTCCTACGAGCAGTACTTC.

In this sample, this clonotype turned up many times. The rearrangement joins TRBV2 to TRBJ2-7; D is unclear. The CDR3 loop spans 15 amino acids. Deletions cut 3 bases from V and 7 bases from J, with 19 bases between. Looked up from germline, CDR1 is SNHLY and CDR2 is FYNNEI. Written as DNA, the CDR3 is TGTGCCAGCAGTGATAATGGCAAGAGGATCCATGAGCAGTACTTC. Translated: CASSDNGKRIHEQYF.

This clonotype was found many times. The J gene is TRBJ2-5, the V gene TRBV5-1; D is unclear. The germline CDR1 and CDR2 sequences are SGHRS and YFSETQ. This CDR3 contains 17 residues. Trimming left V 1 base short and J 1 base short, with 17 bases between. The CDR3 region is CASSLQDGLNPQETQYF. As DNA, the CDR3 is TGCGCCAGCAGCTTGCAGGACGGGTTGAATCCCCAAGAGACCCAGTACTTC.

The genes are TRBV29-1 and TRBJ1-2; D is ambiguous. The CDR3 sequence is 13 residues long. The germline V gene has CDR1 SQVTM and CDR2 ANQGSEA. V was clipped by 3 bases and J by 6 bases, with 14 bases between them. In nucleotides, the CDR3 is TGCAGCGTTGACCTAGGGTCAGATGATGGCTACACCTTC. Amino acids: CSVDLGSDDGYTF.

The table lists this clonotype with many counts. The chain has TRBV19 and TRBJ1-5, with 7 nucleotides matching TRBD1. V lost 3 bases, J lost 7 bases, and 6 bases stayed unmatched. CDR1 and CDR2 from the germline V gene are LNHDA and SQIVND (reference sequence). The CDR3 runs 14 residues. The DNA for the CDR3 is TGTGCCAGTAGTATTGAGACAGGGAAACAGCCCCAGCATTTT. This codes for CASSIETGKQPQHF.

In the case of this clonotype: An end of the junction differs from the germline gene, which may be a read error. The rearrangement links TRBV2 to TRBJ1-5; D possibly corresponds to TRBD1 (6 bases). The length of the CDR3 is 12 residues. Germline CDR1 is SNHLY and CDR2 is FYNNEI. In DNA, the CDR3 is TGTGCCGCTGGGGGGGGTGGACAGCCTCAGCATTTT. Protein sequence: CAAGGGGQPQHF.

This clonotype was seen repeatedly, ten times or more. The V call is TRBV12-3 or TRBV12-4, the J call TRBJ1-6; D is ambiguous. CDR3 size: 12 residues. V was clipped by 8 bases and J by 7 bases, with 9 bases between them. CDR3 region: CASHRPNSPLHF. The CDR3 DNA follows: TGTGCCAGCCATCGACCCAATTCACCCCTCCACTTT.

This clonotype has a count of ten or more. This chain joins TRBV19 and TRBJ1-1; weak D call: TRBD1 (5 bases). CDR1 is LNHDA and CDR2 is SQIVND in the germline V gene (reference sequence). The CDR3 is 14 residues long. The V and J ends lost 5 bases and 1 base respectively, with 11 bases between them. This CDR3 is CASSADRENTEAFF. The DNA for the CDR3 is TGTGCCAGTAGTGCCGACAGAGAGAACACTGAAGCTTTCTTT.

The chain combines TRBV12-3 or TRBV12-4 with TRBJ1-1; tentatively, D is TRBD1 (6 bases). The CDR3 runs to 14 residues. V dropped 6 bases and J dropped 6 bases, with 17 bases sitting between them. This chain's CDR3 is CASSVEGGEAEAFF. CDR3 DNA: TGTGCCAGCAGCGTAGAGGGGGGGGAGGCTGAAGCTTTCTTT.

The chain joins TRBV9 to TRBJ1-5; 7 bases are shared with TRBD1. The CDR3 covers 15 residues. Germline V gives CDR1 SGDLS, CDR2 YYNGEE. The ends lost 0 bases at V and 7 bases at J; junction bases unmatched: 7. CDR3 sequence reads: CASSVGTGAKQPQHF. In nucleotides, the CDR3 is TGTGCCAGCAGCGTAGGGACAGGCGCTAAACAGCCCCAGCATTTT.

This CDR3 reads CANLRGRLYGYTF. The CDR3 coding sequence is TGTGCCAACCTCAGGGGGCGGTTGTATGGCTACACCTTC. The chain couples TRBV25-1 to TRBJ1-2; TRBD1 aligns across 8 bases. Germline V gene sequence: CDR1 MGHDK, CDR2 SYGVNS. There are 13 residues in the CDR3. V lost 10 bases and J lost 5; bases outside the gene matches: 9.

This clonotype appeared a few times. J is TRBJ1-6 and V is TRBV30, with 8 nucleotides matching TRBD1. The CDR3 has 15 residues. Germline CDR1 is GTSNPN and CDR2 is SVGIG (reference sequence). Trimming cost V 5 bases and J 11 bases; bases outside gene matches: 14. In DNA form, the CDR3 reads TGTGCCTGGCGCGAGGGGGACAGGCTTGATCCACCCCTCCACTTT. Translating gives CAWREGDRLDPPLHF.

This clonotype was counted many times. The V call is TRBV2, the J call TRBJ2-7; 8 nucleotides align to TRBD1. The germline gives CDR1 SNHLY, CDR2 FYNNEI. The ends lost 8 bases at V and 2 bases at J; junction bases unmatched: 5. CDR3 length: 13 residues. CDR3 region: CASDGTGTYEQYF. DNA for the CDR3: TGTGCCAGCGACGGGACAGGTACCTACGAGCAGTACTTC.

The CDR3 loop reads CASGSKETQYF. The CDR3, as DNA: TGTGCTAGTGGTTCAAAAGAGACCCAGTACTTC. The gene calls are TRBV12-5 and TRBJ2-5; D unresolved. Germline V gives CDR1 LGHNT, CDR2 FRNRAP. The V gene lost 4 bases and the J gene lost 3 bases, with 3 bases spanning the gap. The length of the CDR3 is 11 residues. The whole variable domain, filled in from reference TRBV12-5 and TRBJ2-5, reads DARVTQTPRHKVTEMGQEVTMRCQPILGHNTVFWYRQTMMQGLELLAYFRNRAPLDDSGMPKDRFSAEMPDATLATLKIQPSEPRDSAVYFCASGSKETQYFGPGTRLLVL.

This sequence joins TRBV25-1 and TRBJ1-2; D not resolved. This CDR3 contains 15 residues. The germline V and J ends were trimmed by 8 bases and 0 bases, with 16 bases remaining between them. CDR1 and CDR2 (germline): MGHDK, SYGVNS. CDR3 sequence: CASSPLAGANYGYTF. In DNA form, the CDR3 reads TGTGCCAGCTCACCCCTCGCCGGGGCTAACTATGGCTACACCTTC.

As regards this clonotype: It is likely a read error, because the conserved phenylalanine at the end of the CDR3 is missing. V usage is TRBV25-1 and J usage is TRBJ1-1; weak D call: TRBD1 (6 bases). The CDR3 is 14 residues long. CDR1 and CDR2 from the germline V gene are MGHDK and SYGVNS. DNA for the CDR3: TGTGCCAGCCGTGAAACAGGACAGCACACTGAAGCTTTCCTT. Residues: CASRETGQHTEAFL.

CDR3 DNA: TGTGCCAGTAGTATAGATTCAGGGGCGACTGAAGCTTTCTTT. It translates to CASSIDSGATEAFF. This chain connects TRBV19 to TRBJ1-1; a possible D gene is TRBD1 (6 bases). The V gene's germline CDR1 is LNHDA and CDR2 SQIVND (reference sequence). The CDR3 covers 14 residues. V was cut by 0 bases and J by 5 bases, with 10 bases left in between.

With respect to this clonotype: Mismatch with germline at one junction end may stem from a read error. The J gene is TRBJ1-1, the V gene TRBV7-2, with D uncertain. Germline V gene sequence: CDR1 SGHTA, CDR2 FQGNSA. There are 15 residues in the CDR3. The CDR3 protein is CATSLVGYSNTEAFF. For the CDR3, the DNA is TGTGCCACCAGCTTGGTGGGGTACTCTAACACTGAAGCTTTCTTT.

This clonotype came up many times. The V gene is TRBV14, the J gene TRBJ1-1, with no clear D. Germline V CDR1 and CDR2: SGHDN, FVKESK. The CDR3 sequence is 14 residues long. V lost 4 bases, J lost 8 bases, and 17 bases lay in between. This chain's CDR3 is CASSLYRPVEEAFF. The CDR3 region has the DNA TGTGCCAGCAGCCTCTATCGTCCCGTGGAGGAAGCTTTCTTT.

This clonotype was counted many times. The chain carries TRBV20-1 and TRBJ2-7, with D possibly matching TRBD2 (5 bases). The V end lost 6 bases, the J end lost 3 bases, and 15 bases lay between the germline ends. From germline, CDR1 is DFQATT and CDR2 SNEGSKA (reference sequence). The CDR3 sequence is 13 residues long. The CDR3 loop is CSAAGERGYEQYF. The CDR3 DNA reads TGCAGTGCCGCGGGCGAACGGGGCTACGAGCAGTACTTC.